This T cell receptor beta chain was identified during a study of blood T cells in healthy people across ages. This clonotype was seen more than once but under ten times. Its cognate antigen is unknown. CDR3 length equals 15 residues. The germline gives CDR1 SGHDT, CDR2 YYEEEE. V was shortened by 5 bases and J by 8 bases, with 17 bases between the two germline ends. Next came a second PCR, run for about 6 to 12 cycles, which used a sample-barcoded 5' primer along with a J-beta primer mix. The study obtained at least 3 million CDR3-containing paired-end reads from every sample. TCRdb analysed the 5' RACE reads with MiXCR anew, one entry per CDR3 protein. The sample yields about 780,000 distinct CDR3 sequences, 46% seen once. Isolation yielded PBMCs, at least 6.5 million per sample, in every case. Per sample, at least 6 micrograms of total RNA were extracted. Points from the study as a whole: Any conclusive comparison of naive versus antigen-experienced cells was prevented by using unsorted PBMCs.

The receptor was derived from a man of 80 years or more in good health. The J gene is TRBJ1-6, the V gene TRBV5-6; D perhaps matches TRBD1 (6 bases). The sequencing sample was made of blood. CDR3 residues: CASSFEDRSDSPLHF. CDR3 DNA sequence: TGTGCCAGCAGTTTTGAGGACAGAAGCGATTCACCCCTCCACTTT.